What follows is one TCR beta chain and its context. Its cognate antigen is unknown. Gene names and germline match the mouse. The read comes to an end 1 residue before the CDR3 does, leaving the germline J gene to fill in the end. Assay used: immunoSEQ multiplex PCR; TCRdb lists only in-frame clones, some missing. The sample records over 7,000 clones, around 34% being singletons. Sample time point: mouse harvest day 14 after allogeneic transplant. The graft held 10^6 splenic CD5+ T cells and 10^7 T-cell-depleted bone marrow cells. This sample was taken from a study of tissue T cells after allogeneic stem cell transplantation. Trimming at V came to 2 bases and at J to 4 bases, leaving 1 base not matched to a gene. Germline values: CDR1 KGHPV, CDR2 FQNQEV (reference sequence). The CDR3 has 14 amino acids. Study-wide results and caveats: Shared clones across patients were few; motif clustering revealed tissue-specific shared signatures.

The specimen was skin. The V and J genes are TRBV26 and TRBJ1-4; 7 bases fit TRBD1. The sequence was collected from a female BALB/c mouse given C57BL/6 T cells with graft-versus-host disease after an allogeneic hematopoietic cell transplant. The CDR3 loop reads CASSLGTVNERLFF. The sequenced CDR3 bases are TGTGCCAGCAGTCTGGGGACAGTCAACGAAAGATTATTT.